This T cell receptor (beta chain) was sequenced in a study of T cells after yellow fever vaccination. From germline, CDR1 is MNHEY and CDR2 SVGEGT. This CDR3 is built from 16 residues. Trimming at V came to 5 bases and at J to 0 bases, leaving 7 bases not matched to a gene. The study, taken as a whole, reports: In post-booster samples, most primary-vaccination clones reappeared (just under 97% CD4, 70% to 90% CD8).

The TCR cDNA carried a universal primer site and UMIs from 5'RACE template switching. From the 5' RACE reads, TCRdb called clonotypes with MiXCR, one entry per CDR3 protein. The sample holds roughly 240,000 distinct CDR3 sequences, 6% to 8% seen once. The table lists this clonotype with a few counts. Its antigen is currently unknown. Sample: CD4+ T cells sorted from PBMCs, taken on the day of the yellow fever booster vaccination. The sequence was obtained from a man in his thirties or forties who received the YFV17D yellow fever vaccine. The chain has TRBV6-2 or TRBV6-3 and TRBJ2-4; TRBD1 agrees at 7 bases. The CDR3 spells CASSPRTGIAKNIQYF. The DNA of the CDR3 is TGTGCCAGCAGTCCCCGGACAGGAATAGCCAAAAACATTCAGTACTTC.